The clone carrying this T cell receptor beta chain was seen a few times. Time point given: persistent/refractory GD, antithyroid drugs over 5 years with positive TRAb. PBMCs provided the RNA from which the TCR library was made. These data are taken from a study of regulatory T cells in long-lasting Graves disease. CDR3 size: 16 residues. Deletions cut 0 bases from V and 1 base from J, with 15 bases between. Per germline, CDR1 GTSNPN and CDR2 SVGIG (reference sequence). The TCR beta library used iRepertoire HTBI primers with Arm-PCR amplification of CDR3. TCRdb called the multiplex PCR reads again in MiXCR, with one record for every CDR3 protein. The sample carries 400,000 to 450,000 distinct CDR3 sequences, about 20% recorded once.

The TCR comes from a female donor with Graves disease. V usage is TRBV30 and J usage is TRBJ1-2; D perhaps matches TRBD1 (5 bases). The sample in question was peripheral blood mononuclear cells (PBMCs), obtained when the disease was refractory, from a patient treated with antithyroid drugs. CDR3 nucleotide sequence: TGTGCCTGGAGTGTGTCTGGTGCCAGGGTTAACTATGGCTACACCTTC. Encoded protein: CAWSVSGARVNYGYTF. Using reference TRBV30 and TRBJ1-2 for the parts outside the CDR3, the full variable domain is SQTIHQWPATLVQPVGSPLSLECTVEGTSNPNLYWYRQAAGRGLQLLFYSVGIGQISSEVPQNLSASRPQDRQFILSSKKLLLSDSGFYLCAWSVSGARVNYGYTFGSGTRLTVV.